Included here is one TCR beta chain sequence, with context. The data belong to a study of T cell clonotyping in hematopoietic cell transplantation. Germline V gene lookup returns CDR1 SGHNT and CDR2 YENEEA. This CDR3 comprises 12 residues. Between the trimmed V and J ends, which lost 4 bases and 13 bases, there was a span of 15 bases. The assay was immunoSEQ multiplex PCR, and TCRdb's table has in-frame clones only and misses some. The sample yields approximately 4,300 clones, approximately 95% seen once. This rearrangement joins TRBV11-3 to TRBJ2-3, with a tentative D call TRBD2 (6 bases). Sequenced here: PBMCs, sampled 30 days after allogeneic stem cell transplant. The source of this sequence is a male patient between 45 and 59 years old who had an allogeneic stem cell transplant from a related donor, so the T cells may come from the graft donor. Some clones in this sample may be carry-over from other donors' samples. CDR3 amino acids: CASSYSGLSKYF. The CDR3 DNA reads as TGTGCCAGCAGCTACTCGGGACTCTCGAAGTATTTT.